This TCR beta chain was retrieved from a study of tumor-infiltrating lymphocytes in primary liver carcinoma. The CDR3 is 12 amino acids. Looked up from germline, CDR1 is KGHDR and CDR2 is SFDVKD. For each extraction, RNA and DNA were obtained together from 20-30 mg of unsorted bulk tissue. A primer in the constant region served to generate TCR beta cDNA from 500 to 600 ng of total RNA. Sequencing libraries for TCR beta derived from three nested multiplex PCR rounds that used slightly modified ARM-PCR. Rounds one and two of PCR, each of 10 cycles, were primed with TRBV1-TRBV30 forward primers and a C-beta reverse primer. TCRdb re-analysed the multiplex PCR reads in MiXCR, keeping a single row per CDR3 protein. This sample yields around 99,000 distinct CDR3 sequences, of which roughly 70% are seen a single time; around 25% belongs to the top ten. Concerning this clonotype itself: What it binds is not known. The junction differs from germline at one of its ends, possibly a read error.

Whole-study results and caveats: A significantly higher top-250-clone fraction was recorded for tumors than for blood (p = 0.039).

This chain connects TRBV24-1 to TRBJ1-3; D gene ambiguous. The clonotype comes from a man in his forties with primary liver carcinoma and hepatitis B virus infection. The specimen was tumor-adjacent normal liver tissue. In DNA form, the CDR3 reads TGTTCCACCAGTGAAAACGATAACACCATATATTTT. Encoded protein: CSTSENDNTIYF.